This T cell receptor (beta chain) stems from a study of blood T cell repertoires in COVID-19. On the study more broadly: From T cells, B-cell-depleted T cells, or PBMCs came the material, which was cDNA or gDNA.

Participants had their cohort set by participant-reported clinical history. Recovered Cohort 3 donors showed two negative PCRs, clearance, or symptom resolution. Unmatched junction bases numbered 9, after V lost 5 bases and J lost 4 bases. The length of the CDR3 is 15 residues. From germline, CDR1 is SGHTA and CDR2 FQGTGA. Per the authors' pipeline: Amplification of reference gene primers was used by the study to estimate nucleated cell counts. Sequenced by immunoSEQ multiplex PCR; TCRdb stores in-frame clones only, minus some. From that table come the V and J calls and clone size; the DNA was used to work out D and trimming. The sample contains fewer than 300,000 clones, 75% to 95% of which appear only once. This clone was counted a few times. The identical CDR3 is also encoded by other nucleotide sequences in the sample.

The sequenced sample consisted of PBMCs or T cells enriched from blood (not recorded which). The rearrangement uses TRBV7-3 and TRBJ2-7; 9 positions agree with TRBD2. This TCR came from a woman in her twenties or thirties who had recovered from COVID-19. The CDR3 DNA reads TGTGCCAGCAGCCTAAGGGCGGGAGGGGGGTACGAGCAGTACTTC. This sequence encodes CASSLRAGGGYEQYF.